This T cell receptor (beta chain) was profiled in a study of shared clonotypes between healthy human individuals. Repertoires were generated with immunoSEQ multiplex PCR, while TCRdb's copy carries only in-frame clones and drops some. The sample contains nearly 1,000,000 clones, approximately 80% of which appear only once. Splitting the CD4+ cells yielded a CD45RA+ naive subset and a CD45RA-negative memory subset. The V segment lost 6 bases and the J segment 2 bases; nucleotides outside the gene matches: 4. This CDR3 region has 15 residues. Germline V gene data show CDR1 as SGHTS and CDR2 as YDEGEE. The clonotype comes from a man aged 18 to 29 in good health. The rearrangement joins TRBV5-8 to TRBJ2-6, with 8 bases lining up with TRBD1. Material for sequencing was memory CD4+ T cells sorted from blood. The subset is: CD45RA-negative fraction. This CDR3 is CASTLQGAGANVLTF. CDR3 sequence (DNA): TGTGCCAGCACCCTACAGGGGGCTGGGGCCAACGTCCTGACTTTC.